The T cell receptor beta chain described here comes from a study of T cell repertoires in cytomegalovirus infection. Study details: Indicated by public TCR beta signatures were CMV infection and matching HLA type.

From the reads, TCRdb called clonotypes with MiXCR, one entry per CDR3 protein. The table records approximately 170,000 distinct CDR3 sequences, approximately 17% of them present only once. This clonotype occurred a few times. Trimming took off 0 bases at V and 8 bases at J, with 7 bases between the two ends. The CDR3 is 12 residues long. Germline V gene lookup returns CDR1 MNHEY and CDR2 SVGEGT. The sequenced sample consisted of CD8+ T cells from PBMCs. The clonotype originates from a human donor in good health (CMV status not recorded). Some clones in this sample may be carry-over from other donors' samples. This sequence joins TRBV6-2 or TRBV6-3 and TRBJ1-2; D call uncertain. The CDR3 region is CASSYSPNGYTF. CDR3 coding DNA: TGTGCCAGCAGTTACTCTCCGAACGGCTACACCTTC.